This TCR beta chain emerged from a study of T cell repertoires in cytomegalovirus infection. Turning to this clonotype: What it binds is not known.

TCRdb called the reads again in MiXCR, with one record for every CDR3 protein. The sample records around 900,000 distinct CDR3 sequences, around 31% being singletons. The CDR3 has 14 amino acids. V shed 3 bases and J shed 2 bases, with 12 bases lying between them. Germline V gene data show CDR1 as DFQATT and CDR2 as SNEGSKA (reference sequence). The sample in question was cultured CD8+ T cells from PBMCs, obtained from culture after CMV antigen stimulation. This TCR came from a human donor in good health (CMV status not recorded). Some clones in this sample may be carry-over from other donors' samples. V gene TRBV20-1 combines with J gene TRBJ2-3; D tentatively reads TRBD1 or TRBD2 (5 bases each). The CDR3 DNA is TGCAGTGCTAGCCGGGGCCTCTACACAGATACGCAGTATTTT. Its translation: CSASRGLYTDTQYF.